This is a list of T cell receptor beta chains from one sample in a study of identical twins. Via MiXCR, TCRdb re-called the 5' RACE reads, giving one row per CDR3 protein. The sample records approximately 590,000 distinct CDR3 sequences, 9.6% being singletons. This sample also belongs to another study, concerning yellow fever vaccine responses in identical twins.

Sequences were obtained from PBMCs. All receptors come from a woman younger than 35 in good health. CDR3s include the opening cysteine and the closing phenylalanine or tryptophan. Some rows mark clone size as missing; the rest say once, few, many or name a class of expanded clone.

v_gene	j_gene	abundance	CDR3aa
TRBV20-1	TRBJ2-5	many	CSANPPSGVTQYF
TRBV13	TRBJ2-3	NA	CASSFRRLTDTQYF
TRBV12-3/TRBV12-4	TRBJ2-5	many	CASSSPQGLGETQYF
TRBV4-3	TRBJ2-5	many	CASSQFRGQETQYF
TRBV7-3	TRBJ2-7	NA	CASSLRVTPTSEQYF
TRBV3-1	TRBJ1-2	few	CASSPLPGTSNYGYTF
TRBV24-1	TRBJ2-5	NA	CATSLGGEETQYF
TRBV20-1	TRBJ2-7	NA	CSASKTGTSYEQYF
TRBV28	TRBJ2-5	few	CASSPWDSGKETQYF
TRBV5-6	TRBJ2-2	few	CASSLVDSQAGELFF
TRBV20-1	TRBJ2-3	few	CSAPHARTDTQYF
TRBV29-1	TRBJ2-7	few	CSVWESYEQYF
TRBV6-5	TRBJ2-7	NA	CASSLSRYGPYEQYF
TRBV29-1	TRBJ2-7	few	CSVVAGNSYEQYF
TRBV15	TRBJ1-2	few	CATSRDGNYGYTF
TRBV12-3/TRBV12-4	TRBJ2-7	few	CASSQTSGEYEQYF
TRBV12-3/TRBV12-4	TRBJ1-2	few	CASSSGQGPYGYTF
TRBV18	TRBJ2-2	few	CASAARGAPNTGELFF
TRBV7-8	TRBJ2-5	NA	CASSLKWETQYF
TRBV27	TRBJ2-1	few	CASSLSKGTGQAPEQFF
TRBV25-1	TRBJ2-7	few	CASSPGGDRRFDEQYF
TRBV19	TRBJ1-5	many	CASSIASNQPQHF
TRBV10-1	TRBJ2-1	many	CASSETGYEQFF
TRBV6-1	TRBJ2-7	NA	CASSDGQGKTYEQYF
TRBV6-1	TRBJ2-1	many	CASTPGTSGYEQFF
TRBV15	TRBJ2-1	many	CATSRSGGYNEQFF
TRBV28	TRBJ2-4	many	CASSLWQGRTEAKNIQYF
TRBV20-1	TRBJ2-3	many	CSANGQGSTDTQYF
TRBV25-1	TRBJ2-7	few	CASSEPPPAYEQYF
TRBV15	TRBJ2-7	many	CATSREDEQYF
TRBV10-2	TRBJ2-1	many	CASSEQAYNEQFF
TRBV12-3/TRBV12-4	TRBJ2-2	NA	CASSLAGTGTGELFF
TRBV4-1	TRBJ1-3	many	CASSQEMGQKQGNTIYF
TRBV6-2/TRBV6-3	TRBJ2-2	NA	CASSISANTGELFF
TRBV12-3/TRBV12-4	TRBJ2-2	many	CASSLVGGTGELFF
TRBV20-1	TRBJ2-6	NA	CSANGESGANVLTF